The 25 T cell receptor beta chains listed next were all sequenced from one sample in a study of IL-17A CD8 T cells in psoriatic arthritis synovium. TCRdb's copy holds only in-frame clones and misses some; the assay was immunoSEQ multiplex PCR. The sample lists a few hundred clones, roughly 80% occurring once. After about 1.5 hours of PMA and ionomycin stimulation, cells were labeled by IL-17A and IFNgamma secretion assays. The synovial fluid came from psoriatic arthritis joints with active inflammation. The sequenced sample consisted of IFN-gamma+ CD8+ T cells from synovial fluid. The subset here: IL-17A-IFNgamma+ memory CD8+ (Tc1) cells. These receptors all stem from a human donor with psoriatic arthritis.

In its sample, this clone was seen once. This CDR3 reads CASSPHAGTGGRYGYTF. The DNA of the CDR3 is TGTGCCAGCAGCCCCCATGCCGGGACAGGGGGCCGCTATGGCTACACCTTC. The chain couples TRBV7-8 to TRBJ1-2, with 12 bases identical to TRBD1. The junction had 11 bases not matched to a gene; V was cut back by 5 bases and J by 4 bases. CDR3 length: 17 amino acids. The germline V gene has CDR1 SGHVS and CDR2 FQNEAQ.

V and J are TRBV5-8 and TRBJ1-3; perhaps TRBD1 as D (5 bases). The V end lost 3 bases, the J end lost 2 bases, and 9 bases lay between the germline ends. Germline V lookup: CDR1 SGHTS, CDR2 YDEGEE. The CDR3 is made up of 14 amino acids. The CDR3 bases are TGTGCCAGCAGCTCTTCCAGGGCTGGAAACACCATATATTTT. Amino acids: CASSSSRAGNTIYF.

V gene TRBV28 combines with J gene TRBJ1-2, with D hard to call. Between the trimmed V and J ends, which lost 3 bases and 13 bases, there was a span of 18 bases. This CDR3 is 13 amino acids long. Germline CDR1 is MDHEN and CDR2 is SYDVKM. In nucleotides, the CDR3 is TGTGCCAGCAGTTTCCACTCGACGGGTTTTGTCACCTTC. It is translated as CASSFHSTGFVTF.

The chain employs TRBV9 and TRBJ2-2; no definite D call. Trimming left V 0 bases short and J 7 bases short, with 7 bases between. CDR3 length: 13 residues. Germline CDR1 and CDR2: SGDLS and YYNGEE. CDR3 sequence (DNA): TGTGCCAGCAGCGTAGGGGGAAACGGGGAGCTGTTTTTT. Its protein is CASSVGGNGELFF.

The rearrangement joins TRBV27 to TRBJ1-3; D is perhaps TRBD1 (5 bases). The CDR3 contains 16 residues. V was shortened by 0 bases and J by 0 bases, with 9 bases between the two germline ends. Germline V gene sequence: CDR1 MNHEY, CDR2 SMNVEV (reference sequence). The CDR3 coding sequence is TGTGCCAGCAGTTTATCCCAGGGAAACTCTGGAAACACCATATATTTT. Translation: CASSLSQGNSGNTIYF.

This clone turned up a few times. The chain has TRBV29-1 and TRBJ1-2, with D maybe TRBD1 (6 bases). V shed 4 bases and J shed 0 bases, with 21 bases lying between them. The CDR3 is made up of 17 amino acids. CDR1 is SQVTM and CDR2 is ANQGSEA in the germline V gene. The chain's CDR3 is CSVGPTGDSVTNYGYTF. CDR3 in DNA: TGCAGCGTTGGCCCGACAGGTGATAGCGTCACTAACTATGGCTACACCTTC.

Worth noting for this clone: A junction boundary mismatches the germline segment, possibly from a read error. This rearrangement joins TRBV9 to TRBJ2-2, with TRBD1 matching over 9 bases. This CDR3 is 15 amino acids long. Germline-derived CDR1 and CDR2 are SGDLS and YYNGEE. As DNA, the CDR3 is TGTGCGAGCAGCAGAGAGACAGGGGGGACCGGGGAGCTGTTTTTT. This gives the protein CASSRETGGTGELFF.

This clone has a single count. This chain connects TRBV18 to TRBJ2-1; D perhaps matches TRBD2 (7 bases). With 3 bases removed from V and 5 bases from J, the gap between germline ends came to 14 bases. Germline V gene lookup returns CDR1 KGHSH and CDR2 LQKENI. The CDR3 is 15 amino acids. In nucleotides, the CDR3 is TGTGCCAGCTCACCGGGCGGGGGCCAGAACAATGAGCAGTTCTTC. Amino acids: CASSPGGGQNNEQFF.

V usage is TRBV27 and J usage is TRBJ2-5; 9 bases are shared with TRBD1. Germline CDR1 is MNHEY and CDR2 is SMNVEV (reference sequence). J gave up 2 bases and V 6 bases, and 1 base lay outside the gene matches. This CDR3 is built from 13 residues. CDR3 protein: CASRTGGQETQYF. The CDR3 DNA sequence: TGTGCCAGCAGGACAGGGGGACAAGAGACCCAGTACTTC.

The V gene is TRBV7-8, the J gene TRBJ2-7; the D is unclear. CDR3 length: 13 residues. V lost 2 bases, J lost 6 bases, and 11 bases lay in between. Germline-derived CDR1 and CDR2 are SGHVS and FQNEAQ. The CDR3 bases are TGTGCCAGCAGCTTAATTCCAAGGCGCGAGCAGTACTTC. Protein: CASSLIPRREQYF. Together with reference TRBV7-8 and TRBJ2-7, the CDR3 gives the full variable domain: GAGVSQSPRYKVAKRGQDVALRCDPISGHVSLFWYQQALGQGPEFLTYFQNEAQLDKSGLPSDRFFAERPEGSVSTLKIQRTQQEDSAVYLCASSLIPRREQYFGPGTRLTVT.

The chain combines TRBV7-9 with TRBJ2-5, with TRBD2 identical over 9 bases. The CDR3 covers 15 residues. Trimming cost V 6 bases and J 6 bases; bases outside gene matches: 11. The germline CDR1 and CDR2 sequences are SEHNR and FQNEAQ (reference sequence). DNA for the CDR3: TGTGCCAGCAGTCTGGCGGCGGGAGGGAGAAAGACCCAGTACTTC. It codes for CASSLAAGGRKTQYF. Drawing the rest from reference TRBV7-9 and TRBJ2-5, the complete variable domain is DTGVSQNPRHKITKRGQNVTFRCDPISEHNRLYWYRQTLGQGPEFLTYFQNEAQLEKSRLLSDRFSAERPKGSFSTLEIQRTEQGDSAMYLCASSLAAGGRKTQYFGPGTRLLVL.

The chain carries TRBV7-9 and TRBJ2-5; no reliable D call. V lost 8 bases, J lost 2 bases, and 15 bases lay in between. The CDR3 is made up of 14 amino acids. Germline lookup yields CDR1 SEHNR and CDR2 FQNEAQ (reference sequence). Here the CDR3 reads CASLVSGYQETQYF. In DNA form, the CDR3 reads TGTGCCAGCTTAGTTTCCGGTTATCAAGAGACCCAGTACTTC.

The rearrangement uses TRBV29-1 and TRBJ2-1; TRBD1 matches at 11 bases. The CDR3 contains 13 residues. Germline V gene sequence: CDR1 SQVTM, CDR2 ANQGSEA. V was pared by 6 bases and J by 10 bases, with 8 bases of the junction left unmatched. The DNA of the CDR3 is TGCAGCGTGCCGGACAGGGGGCGTTGGGAGCAGTTCTTC. Encoded protein: CSVPDRGRWEQFF.

About this clone itself: The junction and the germline gene differ at one end; a read error may be behind it. V is TRBV7-7 and J is TRBJ1-2; D unresolved. CDR3 length: 14 residues. Germline loops: CDR1 SSHAT, CDR2 FNYEAQ (reference sequence). The CDR3 nucleotides read TGTGCTAGCAGCTTAGCGTGGAGGATCTATGGCTACACCTTC. Protein product: CASSLAWRIYGYTF.

The chain recombines TRBV19 with TRBJ2-1; D unresolved. The CDR3 totals 13 residues. Germline lookup yields CDR1 LNHDA and CDR2 SQIVND (reference sequence). Trimming stripped 3 bases from V and 10 bases from J, with 13 bases between. The CDR3 region is CASSMVFVSEQFF. DNA for the CDR3: TGTGCCAGTAGTATGGTTTTTGTTAGCGAGCAGTTCTTC.

The CDR3 here is CASSGTGLDRRSNTDTQYF. The CDR3, as DNA: TGTGCCAGCAGCGGGACAGGGTTAGATCGTAGGTCCAACACAGATACGCAGTATTTT. The gene calls are TRBV7-6 and TRBJ2-3; 9 positions agree with TRBD1. CDR3 length equals 19 residues. Germline V lookup: CDR1 SGHVS, CDR2 FNYEAQ. With 5 bases clipped from V and 2 bases from J, the junction kept 17 bases outside the gene matches.

This rearrangement joins TRBV14 to TRBJ1-6; D uncertain. The CDR3 consists of 13 residues. The germline V and J ends were trimmed by 1 base and 10 bases, with 8 bases remaining between them. Germline V lookup: CDR1 SGHDN, CDR2 FVKESK. Here the CDR3 DNA reads TGTGCCAGCAGCCAAGTCCCGGGGTCACCCCTCCACTTT. The encoded protein is CASSQVPGSPLHF.

This chain links TRBV27 with TRBJ2-5; TRBD2 agrees at 13 bases. V dropped 2 bases and J dropped 4; count of bases not matched to a gene: 4. Germline assignment: CDR1 MNHEY and CDR2 SMNVEV (reference sequence). The CDR3 length is 16 residues. The CDR3 sequence: CASSLRGLAGTETQYF. Written as DNA, the CDR3 is TGTGCCAGCAGTTTAAGGGGACTAGCGGGGACAGAGACCCAGTACTTC.

For this clone: The junction departs from the called germline gene at one end, perhaps through a read error. This chain joins TRBV7-7 and TRBJ2-5; D tentatively fits TRBD1 or TRBD2 (6 bases each). This CDR3 has 14 residues. The V gene's germline CDR1 is SSHAT and CDR2 FNYEAQ (reference sequence). The CDR3 is CASSLARGGETQYF. CDR3 bases: TGTGCTAGCAGCTTAGCCAGGGGAGGTGAGACCCAGTACTTC.

The CDR3 reads CASSGSGGASYNEQFF. The DNA of the CDR3 is TGTGCCAGCAGCGGTAGCGGGGGGGCCTCCTACAATGAGCAGTTCTTC. The genes are TRBV9 and TRBJ2-1; 11 nucleotides agree with TRBD2. This CDR3 is 16 amino acids long. Germline V gene sequence: CDR1 SGDLS, CDR2 YYNGEE. With V trimmed by 3 bases and J by 0 bases, 2 bases remained unmatched.

This chain connects TRBV7-3 to TRBJ2-3; TRBD1 matches 10 bases. The trim removed 2 bases at V and 1 base at J, leaving 3 bases unmatched. This CDR3 is 16 amino acids long. Germline lookup yields CDR1 SGHTA and CDR2 FQGTGA. CDR3 DNA sequence: TGTGCCAGCAGCTTATACGGGACAGGGGGCACAGATACGCAGTATTTT. Translated, it gives CASSLYGTGGTDTQYF.

The chain is built from TRBV27 and TRBJ2-7, with 8 bases that match TRBD2. V was clipped by 2 bases and J by 3 bases; unmatched bases: 6. Per the germline V gene, CDR1 is MNHEY and CDR2 is SMNVEV (reference sequence). The CDR3 spans 15 residues. CDR3 sequence reads: CASSLRSGRIYEQYF. As DNA, the CDR3 is TGTGCCAGCAGTTTACGGAGCGGGAGAATCTACGAGCAGTACTTC.

The chain couples TRBV20-1 to TRBJ1-2; D gene ambiguous. Trimming stripped 2 bases from V and 8 bases from J, with 9 bases between. Looked up from germline, CDR1 is DFQATT and CDR2 is SNEGSKA (reference sequence). This CDR3 region has 11 residues. In DNA form, the CDR3 reads TGCAGTGCTAGATCCGGGGTCGGCTACACCTTC. It codes for CSARSGVGYTF.

This rearrangement joins TRBV27 to TRBJ1-1; D might be TRBD1 (6 bases). CDR3 length: 14 amino acids. The germline V and J ends were trimmed by 2 bases and 8 bases, with 15 bases remaining between them. Germline CDR1 is MNHEY and CDR2 is SMNVEV (reference sequence). CDR3 coding DNA: TGTGCCAGCAGTTTAGTGGGGGGGCTCTCGGAAGCTTTCTTT. Translated: CASSLVGGLSEAFF.

The DNA for the CDR3 is TGTGCCAGCACTCCACAGGGGGCGAGCTCCTATAATTCACCCCTCCACTTT. As protein: CASTPQGASSYNSPLHF. J is TRBJ1-6 and V is TRBV21-1; the D call in the table, TRBD1, was not verified against the DNA. TRBV21-1 is a recognized pseudogene. The CDR3 totals 17 residues.